This T cell receptor beta chain is from a study of T cell clonality in common variable immunodeficiency. The CDR3 has 13 amino acids. Per germline, CDR1 MNHEY and CDR2 SVGEGT. J was trimmed by 5 bases and V by 6 bases; bases with no gene match: 4. Libraries were prepared by immunoSEQ multiplex PCR; TCRdb keeps only in-frame clonotypes and omits some of them. The sample holds tens of thousands of clones, and no clone turns up only once. The sample holds many counts of this clone. The read finishes 3 residues shy of the CDR3 end, and the germline J gene is used to complete it. The sequenced material came from peripheral blood mononuclear cells. The TCR was taken from a person aged 18-70 years in good health. This chain links TRBV6-2 or TRBV6-3 with TRBJ2-5; 9 positions agree with TRBD2. The CDR3 reads CASRDSGGETQYF. CDR3 DNA, as far as it was read: TGTGCCAGCAGGGATAGCGGGGGTGAGACC.